This TCR beta chain appears in the sequencing data of a study of blood T cell repertoires in COVID-19. TCRdb's copy holds only in-frame clones and misses some; the assay was immunoSEQ multiplex PCR. Of 150,000 to 200,000 clones detected, around 90% appear once; the ten largest clones hold 0.53%. The sequencing sample was made of peripheral blood. This receptor was taken from a man in his forties or fifties with acute or convalescent COVID-19.

The CDR3 DNA reads TGTGCCAGCACAAGGACGGGACTCGCAGATGAAAAACTGTTTTTT. It specifies CASTRTGLADEKLFF. This sequence joins TRBV6-5 and TRBJ1-4, with D perhaps matching TRBD1 (5 bases). The V end was cut by 7 bases, the J end by 6 bases, with 18 bases between. The CDR3 contains 15 residues. The germline V gene encodes CDR1 MNHEY and CDR2 SVGAGI.